These 12 T cell receptor beta chains came from one sample sequenced in a study of T-cell reconstitution after alpha-beta-depleted transplantation in children. Unique molecular identifiers were incorporated during preparation of the TCRbeta library. Via MiXCR, TCRdb re-called the PCR reads, giving one row per CDR3 protein. The sample carries around 400,000 distinct CDR3 sequences, around 21% recorded once. Material: PBMCs from the stem cell graft donor, obtained from the stem cell graft. Receptors were obtained from a human donor who donated a stem cell graft to a child with acute myeloid leukemia.

This clonotype came up many times. The rearrangement uses TRBV9 and TRBJ2-1; D is uncertain. Trimming took 0 bases from V and 1 from J, leaving 11 bases between them. The length of the CDR3 is 16 residues. CDR1 is SGDLS, CDR2 YYNGEE, per germline. The CDR3 coding sequence is TGTGCCAGCAGCGTAGTCGAGAGCGTATCCTACAATGAGCAGTTCTTC. Its protein is CASSVVESVSYNEQFF.

CDR3 amino acids: CASSRGETSLTYEQYF. CDR3 sequence (DNA): TGTGCCAGCAGCCGCGGGGAGACTAGCTTAACCTACGAGCAGTACTTC. The chain uses TRBV7-9 and TRBJ2-7; 7 nucleotides match TRBD2. Germline V gives CDR1 SEHNR, CDR2 FQNEAQ (reference sequence). V was clipped by 5 bases and J by 2 bases; unmatched bases: 12. The CDR3 is 16 amino acids.

At least ten counts were recorded for this clonotype. The chain couples TRBV15 to TRBJ2-5, with 8 bases identical to TRBD1. Germline V CDR1 and CDR2: LNHNV, YYDKDF (reference sequence). The ends lost 1 base at V and 5 bases at J; junction bases unmatched: 6. The CDR3 runs 15 residues. DNA of the CDR3: TGTGCCACCAGCAGAGCGGGACAGGAGGACGAGACCCAGTACTTC. Encoded protein: CATSRAGQEDETQYF.

Only a few counts were recorded for this clonotype. The chain carries TRBV20-1 and TRBJ2-3; 7 bases are shared with TRBD2. After removal of 3 bases from V and 5 bases from J, the junction contained 14 bases not matched to a gene. The V gene's germline CDR1 is DFQATT and CDR2 SNEGSKA (reference sequence). The CDR3 runs 16 residues. Here the CDR3 reads CSASGGWREGRDTQYF. DNA for the CDR3: TGCAGTGCTAGCGGCGGCTGGAGGGAGGGCAGAGATACGCAGTATTTT.

A few counts support this clonotype. This rearrangement joins TRBV20-1 to TRBJ2-5; weak D call: TRBD2 (6 bases). This CDR3 is built from 14 residues. Germline CDR1 DFQATT, CDR2 SNEGSKA (reference sequence). Trimming removed 4 bases at V and 5 bases at J, with 17 bases between. CDR3 sequence reads: CSATVGGGRETQYF. DNA of the CDR3: TGCAGTGCTACGGTGGGAGGTGGCCGGGAGACCCAGTACTTC.

Only one count was recorded for this clonotype. The CDR3 spells CASSQDPGDGNTIYF. CDR3 sequence (DNA): TGTGCCAGCAGCCAAGATCCCGGGGATGGAAACACCATATATTTT. The V call is TRBV3-1, the J call TRBJ1-3; unclear D gene. The CDR3 length is 15 residues. Between the trimmed V and J ends, which lost 0 bases and 3 bases, there was a span of 9 bases. Germline CDR1 is LGHDT and CDR2 is YNNKEL (reference sequence). The full variable domain, in which reference TRBV3-1 and TRBJ1-3 provide the parts outside the CDR3, is DTAVSQTPKYLVTQMGNDKSIKCEQNLGHDTMYWYKQDSKKFLKIMFSYNNKELIINETVPNRFSPKSPDKAHLNLHINSLELGDSAVYFCASSQDPGDGNTIYFGEGSWLTVV.

This clonotype occurred many times. The V and J genes are TRBV25-1 and TRBJ2-3; no clear D gene. Germline values: CDR1 MGHDK, CDR2 SYGVNS. This CDR3 contains 12 residues. V dropped 4 bases and J dropped 7 bases, with 9 bases sitting between them. In DNA, the CDR3 is TGTGCCAGCAGTGGTGACACCAATACGCAGTATTTT. Residues: CASSGDTNTQYF.

This clonotype appeared a single time. This chain uses TRBV5-1 with TRBJ2-7; tentatively, D is TRBD1 (5 bases). V was trimmed by 0 bases and J by 7 bases, leaving 14 bases between them. Germline CDR1 SGHRS, CDR2 YFSETQ. This CDR3 has 14 residues. This CDR3 is CASSLVAAGQEQYF. CDR3 in DNA: TGCGCCAGCAGCTTGGTTGCGGCAGGGCAAGAGCAGTACTTC.

This clonotype was found many times. The CDR3 region has the DNA TGCAGTGCTAGGGCCCCCAACTCCTACGAGCAGTACTTC. This sequence encodes CSARAPNSYEQYF. The chain has TRBV20-1 and TRBJ2-7; D ambiguous. The CDR3 covers 13 residues. V was shortened by 3 bases and J by 0 bases, with 9 bases between the two germline ends. The germline V gene has CDR1 DFQATT and CDR2 SNEGSKA (reference sequence).

There are many counts of this clonotype. The chain links TRBV12-3 or TRBV12-4 to TRBJ1-6, with D perhaps matching TRBD1 (5 bases). The V and J ends lost 4 bases and 7 bases respectively, with 11 bases between them. CDR3 length: 14 amino acids. The CDR3: CASSSRGLNSPLHF. For the CDR3, the DNA is TGTGCCAGCAGTTCGAGGGGCCTAAATTCACCCCTCCACTTT.

This clonotype was counted many times. This chain uses TRBV11-1 with TRBJ2-7; D unclear. V was cut by 8 bases and J by 3 bases, with 14 bases left in between. Germline V gives CDR1 SGHAT, CDR2 FQDESV (reference sequence). There are 13 residues in the CDR3. DNA for the CDR3: TGTGCCAGCTGTCGAGGTAACCTCTACGAGCAGTACTTC. It translates to CASCRGNLYEQYF. Supplemented by reference TRBV11-1 and TRBJ2-7, the full variable domain reads EAEVAQSPRYKITEKSQAVAFWCDPISGHATLYWYRQILGQGPELLVQFQDESVVDDSQLPKDRFSAERLKGVDSTLKIQPAELGDSAMYLCASCRGNLYEQYFGPGTRLTVT.

This clonotype showed up just a few times. The chain couples TRBV5-1 to TRBJ2-2; 11 bases match TRBD2. Trimming at V came to 1 base and at J to 5 bases, leaving 4 bases not matched to a gene. CDR1 is SGHRS, CDR2 YFSETQ, per germline. The CDR3 covers 16 residues. The CDR3 region is CASSLTWTSGTGELFF. CDR3 DNA sequence: TGCGCCAGCAGCTTGACTTGGACTAGCGGGACCGGGGAGCTGTTTTTT.